This entry concerns a single T cell receptor beta chain. The antigen is unknown. cDNA molecules carried unique molecular identifiers, and template switching added a universal primer site. TCRdb used MiXCR to reprocess the 5' RACE reads, holding one entry per CDR3 protein. The sample records hundreds of thousands of distinct CDR3 sequences, 15% to 20% being singletons. Trimming stripped 1 base from V and 2 bases from J, with 15 bases between. The CDR3 runs 16 residues. Germline loops: CDR1 LGHDT, CDR2 YNNKEL (reference sequence). This sample is part of a study of identical twins. Whole-study results and caveats: While abundant cord blood beta clonotypes carried fewer insertions, memory repertoires showed no such pattern. In zero-insertion analyses, partial confounding could arise from invariant MAIT and iNKT cells.

These data are also associated with another study on T cells expressing NK-cell markers. That source adds: Sorting of alpha-beta TCR T cells alone was achieved in several experiments with an anti-gamma-delta TCR antibody.

The receptor was isolated from a woman younger than 30 in good health. The rearrangement uses TRBV3-1 and TRBJ2-7; tentative D call: TRBD2 (6 bases). Material for sequencing was PBMCs. The DNA for the CDR3 is TGTGCCAGCAGCCAAGGGAGCAGCGGGCTGACCTACGAGCAGTACTTC. Amino acid sequence: CASSQGSSGLTYEQYF.